The 28 T cell receptor beta chains listed next were all sequenced from one sample in a study of blood T cell repertoires in COVID-19. TCRdb keeps only in-frame clones here, not all; method: immunoSEQ multiplex PCR. The profile covers about 370,000 clones, with roughly 90% appearing a single time and around 3% taken by the ten largest. Specimen: peripheral blood. These receptors all stem from a woman aged 25 to 39 with COVID-19, enrolled during active disease.

This clone was recorded many times. The rearrangement links TRBV7-9 to TRBJ2-7; TRBD2 might be the D (5 bases). The CDR3 contains 15 residues. V was cut by 3 bases and J by 6 bases, with 18 bases left in between. Germline loops: CDR1 SEHNR, CDR2 FQNEAQ (reference sequence). The CDR3 bases are TGTGCCAGCAGCTTTGGTAGGACTGAGGTAGGCGAGCAGTACGTC. Translating it yields CASSFGRTEVGEQYV.

The rearrangement uses TRBV4-1 and TRBJ2-3, with D unresolved. The CDR3 is 16 amino acids. The V end lost 0 bases, the J end lost 3 bases, and 13 bases lay between the germline ends. CDR1 and CDR2 from the germline V gene are MGHRA and YSYEKL. The CDR3 region is CASSQESVARTDTQYF. CDR3 nucleotide sequence: TGCGCCAGCAGCCAAGAATCGGTAGCTAGGACAGATACGCAGTATTTT.

The chain joins TRBV30 to TRBJ1-2, with D tentatively TRBD1 (5 bases). The V gene's germline CDR1 is GTSNPN and CDR2 SVGIG (reference sequence). The CDR3 is 12 residues long. Trimming cost V 4 bases and J 6 bases, with 12 bases left between them. CDR3 bases: TGTGCCTGGACCCTGGGGGGTAATGGCTACACCTTC. It yields the protein CAWTLGGNGYTF.

The gene calls are TRBV7-9 and TRBJ2-5, with D unresolved. The V gene's germline CDR1 is SEHNR and CDR2 FQNEAQ (reference sequence). The CDR3 consists of 16 residues. V was shortened by 0 bases and J by 0 bases, with 11 bases between the two germline ends. CDR3 nucleotide sequence: TGTGCCAGCAGCTTAGCCCCCCCCAGCGACCAAGAGACCCAGTACTTC. Protein sequence: CASSLAPPSDQETQYF.

This chain links TRBV6-5 with TRBJ2-3; tentatively, D is TRBD1 (5 bases). Germline values: CDR1 MNHEY, CDR2 SVGAGI. This CDR3 has 14 residues. With 2 bases removed from V and 8 bases from J, the gap between germline ends came to 14 bases. CDR3 amino acids: CASSYGPWGGTQYF. The CDR3 DNA sequence: TGTGCCAGCAGTTACGGGCCCTGGGGCGGTACGCAGTATTTT.

This chain joins TRBV19 and TRBJ1-1; a possible D gene is TRBD1 (5 bases). The V end lost 7 bases, the J end lost 3 bases, and 12 bases lay between the germline ends. The CDR3 spans 13 residues. The germline V gene has CDR1 LNHDA and CDR2 SQIVND (reference sequence). CDR3 nucleotide sequence: TGTGCCAGTAACCCTTGGGGCGACACTGAAGCTTTCTTT. Protein sequence: CASNPWGDTEAFF.

This chain connects TRBV6-5 to TRBJ1-5; 9 nucleotides match TRBD1. CDR1 is MNHEY and CDR2 is SVGAGI in the germline V gene. The CDR3 totals 15 residues. V gave up 4 bases and J gave up 2 bases; unmatched junction bases: 3. Written as DNA, the CDR3 is TGTGCCAGCAGTTTGGACAGGGGTGGCAATCAGCCCCAGCATTTT. It encodes CASSLDRGGNQPQHF.

The J gene is TRBJ1-1, the V gene TRBV2, with 7 bases lining up with TRBD1. Germline assignment: CDR1 SNHLY and CDR2 FYNNEI. V lost 9 bases and J lost 1; bases outside the gene matches: 11. This CDR3 spans 15 amino acids. The CDR3 sequence is CARGTEHSENTEAFF. The CDR3 nucleotides are TGTGCCAGAGGGACAGAACATTCCGAGAACACTGAAGCTTTCTTT.

The sample holds one count of this clone. The chain recombines TRBV19 with TRBJ2-2, with 10 positions matching TRBD1. The CDR3 covers 14 residues. V was clipped by 9 bases and J by 3 bases; unmatched bases: 4. The germline V gene encodes CDR1 LNHDA and CDR2 SQIVND (reference sequence). The CDR3 loop reads CASTGTGDTGELFF. CDR3 nucleotides: TGTGCCAGCACCGGGACAGGGGACACCGGGGAGCTGTTTTTT.

The chain employs TRBV11-2 and TRBJ2-7; D remains unclear. Germline V gene sequence: CDR1 SGHAT, CDR2 FQNNGV. V lost 5 bases and J 6 bases, leaving 8 bases between the germline ends. The CDR3 runs 11 residues. This CDR3 is CASSPLSEQYF. DNA for the CDR3: TGTGCCAGCAGCCCCCTGTCCGAGCAGTACTTC. The full variable domain, in which reference TRBV11-2 and TRBJ2-7 provide the parts outside the CDR3, is EAGVAQSPRYKIIEKRQSVAFWCNPISGHATLYWYQQILGQGPKLLIQFQNNGVVDDSQLPKDRFSAERLKGVDSTLKIQPAKLEDSAVYLCASSPLSEQYFGPGTRLTVT.

This rearrangement joins TRBV14 to TRBJ2-3; TRBD2 matches 7 bases. V shed 2 bases and J 12 bases; nucleotides not matched to a gene: 8. This CDR3 has 13 residues. Germline V gene sequence: CDR1 SGHDN, CDR2 FVKESK. CDR3 nucleotide sequence: TGTGCCAGCAGCCAACTCCCGGGACTACTTCAGTATTTT. Translating it yields CASSQLPGLLQYF.

J is TRBJ2-3 and V is TRBV5-1; TRBD2 matches 8 bases. Germline V gives CDR1 SGHRS, CDR2 YFSETQ. Germline trimming cut 0 bases from V and 2 bases from J; bases unmatched to any gene: 5. The CDR3 sequence is 16 residues long. The CDR3 loop is CASSLDGGAVTDTQYF. The CDR3 bases are TGCGCCAGCAGCTTGGACGGGGGGGCCGTCACAGATACGCAGTATTTT.

The chain employs TRBV6-4 and TRBJ1-5; D perhaps matches TRBD1 (5 bases). This CDR3 spans 13 amino acids. V gave up 4 bases and J gave up 7 bases, with 11 bases separating them. Per germline, CDR1 MRHNA and CDR2 SNTAGT. CDR3 loop: CASSVQGGQPQHF. As DNA, the CDR3 is TGTGCCAGCAGTGTCCAGGGTGGACAGCCCCAGCATTTT.

The chain carries TRBV6-5 and TRBJ2-6, with a possible D match to TRBD2 (5 bases). Deletions cut 7 bases from V and 0 bases from J, with 7 bases between. The CDR3 consists of 14 residues. Germline values: CDR1 MNHEY, CDR2 SVGAGI. The CDR3: CASTEVSGANVLTF. CDR3 sequence (DNA): TGTGCCAGCACGGAGGTCTCTGGGGCCAACGTCCTGACTTTC.

DNA for the CDR3: TGTGCCAGCAGTTACTCCGGGGACAGGGAAGGCTACACCTTC. The encoded protein is CASSYSGDREGYTF. The V call is TRBV6-6, the J call TRBJ1-2, with 9 positions matching TRBD1. The CDR3 is 14 amino acids. Germline lookup yields CDR1 MNHNY and CDR2 SVGAGI (reference sequence). The ends lost 0 bases at V and 8 bases at J; junction bases unmatched: 4.

The chain recombines TRBV5-8 with TRBJ1-1; D not resolved. The CDR3 has 11 residues. Deletions cut 0 bases from V and 11 bases from J, with 8 bases between. Germline V gene sequence: CDR1 SGHTS, CDR2 YDEGEE. CDR3 sequence reads: CASSLGPSAFF. The CDR3, as DNA: TGTGCCAGCAGCTTGGGGCCCTCGGCTTTCTTT.

The chain uses TRBV28 and TRBJ2-1; 7 bases agree with TRBD2. V was pared by 5 bases and J by 3 bases, with 10 bases of the junction left unmatched. Germline V lookup: CDR1 MDHEN, CDR2 SYDVKM. This CDR3 comprises 16 residues. DNA for the CDR3: TGTGCCAGCAGTCCCCCCGGGAGGATTAACTACAATGAGCAGTTCTTC. The encoded protein is CASSPPGRINYNEQFF.

The gene calls are TRBV10-3 and TRBJ2-5; the match to TRBD1 covers 7 bases. The CDR3 extends over 11 amino acids. Germline V gene data show CDR1 as ENHRY and CDR2 as SYGVKD. Trimming cost V 10 bases and J 1 base; bases outside gene matches: 0. The CDR3 coding sequence is TGTGCCAGGGACAGCCAAGAGACCCAGTACTTC. Its translation is CARDSQETQYF.

The chain joins TRBV29-1 to TRBJ2-1; 7 bases line up with TRBD2. Germline V gives CDR1 SQVTM, CDR2 ANQGSEA. The CDR3 runs 12 residues. The junction had 8 bases not matched to a gene; V was cut back by 6 bases and J by 9 bases. The DNA of the CDR3 is TGCAGCGTGAGCCAAGGCGGGAGTGAGCAGTTCTTC. The encoded protein is CSVSQGGSEQFF.

This clone was detected a few times. This chain joins TRBV24-1 and TRBJ2-1; 9 nucleotides agree with TRBD2. The V gene's germline CDR1 is KGHDR and CDR2 SFDVKD. The CDR3 consists of 17 residues. Germline trimming cut 5 bases from V and 1 base from J; bases unmatched to any gene: 8. The CDR3 bases are TGTGCCACCAGTGGCCCGGGACTAGCAGGGTCCTACAATGAGCAGTTCTTC. Translated, it gives CATSGPGLAGSYNEQFF.

V and J are TRBV7-2 and TRBJ2-7; 11 nucleotides line up with TRBD2. The CDR3 covers 16 residues. CDR1 is SGHTA and CDR2 is FQGNSA in the germline V gene. V trimming: 1 base; J trimming: 6 bases; junction bases outside the gene matches: 8. CDR3 amino acids: CASSLVQLAGVREQYF. DNA for the CDR3: TGTGCCAGCAGCTTAGTGCAACTAGCGGGGGTTCGCGAGCAGTACTTC.

The chain is built from TRBV2 and TRBJ2-3, with a tentative D call TRBD2 (6 bases). Germline lookup yields CDR1 SNHLY and CDR2 FYNNEI. Trimming left V 2 bases short and J 0 bases short, with 15 bases between. This CDR3 has 17 residues. The CDR3 here is CASSETLSSGSTDTQYF. In nucleotides, the CDR3 is TGTGCCAGCAGTGAAACACTCTCCAGCGGGAGCACAGATACGCAGTATTTT.

This clone was detected once. J is TRBJ2-7 and V is TRBV7-6, with D maybe TRBD1 (6 bases). Germline values: CDR1 SGHVS, CDR2 FNYEAQ. There are 15 residues in the CDR3. Trimming cost V 5 bases and J 4 bases, with 18 bases left between them. The CDR3 here is CASSPTLGRGYEQYF. The CDR3 DNA is TGTGCCAGCAGCCCCACCCTTGGAAGGGGGTACGAGCAGTACTTC.

A single count supports this clone. CDR3: CASSLNRWALHF. The DNA of the CDR3 is TGTGCCAGCAGTTTAAACAGGTGGGCCCTCCACTTT. V and J are TRBV12-3 or TRBV12-4 and TRBJ1-6, with TRBD1 as a possible D gene (5 bases). With 2 bases removed from V and 14 bases from J, the gap between germline ends came to 10 bases. There are 12 residues in the CDR3.

The rearrangement uses TRBV2 and TRBJ2-5; no clear D. In germline, CDR1 is SNHLY, CDR2 FYNNEI. This CDR3 contains 12 residues. The V end lost 2 bases, the J end lost 3 bases, and 4 bases lay between the germline ends. The CDR3 bases are TGTGCCAGCAGTGAATTAGAAGAGACCCAGTACTTC. Translation gives CASSELEETQYF.

The rearrangement uses TRBV10-3 and TRBJ2-3; 7 bases map to TRBD1. The CDR3 extends over 17 amino acids. Germline lookup yields CDR1 ENHRY and CDR2 SYGVKD. Losses at the gene ends were 4 bases for V and 1 base for J; bases not matched to a gene: 11. This CDR3 is CAISVGRQGDGTDTQYF. CDR3 bases: TGTGCCATCAGTGTGGGGCGACAGGGCGATGGCACAGATACGCAGTATTTT.

The table lists this clone with a count of one. This rearrangement joins TRBV3-1 (or the pseudogene TRBV3-2) to TRBJ2-3; D remains ambiguous. Germline CDR1 LGHDT, CDR2 YNNKEL (reference sequence). The V end lost 0 bases, the J end lost 0 bases, and 7 bases lay between the germline ends. There are 15 residues in the CDR3. The CDR3, as DNA: TGTGCCAGCAGCCAAGATCATAGAAGCACAGATACGCAGTATTTT. Protein: CASSQDHRSTDTQYF.

With respect to this clone: Other nucleotide sequences from this sample produce the same CDR3. The V gene is TRBV9, the J gene TRBJ1-3, with TRBD1 identical over 11 bases. V lost 0 bases, J lost 3 bases, and 5 bases stayed unmatched. The CDR3 length is 17 residues. The V gene's germline CDR1 is SGDLS and CDR2 YYNGEE. Here the CDR3 reads CASSVAGQGAGGNTIYF. The CDR3 DNA reads TGTGCCAGCAGCGTAGCAGGACAGGGGGCAGGTGGAAACACCATATATTTT.